Below are 10 T cell receptor beta chains sequenced from a single sample in a study of blood T cell repertoires in COVID-19. Sequencing used immunoSEQ multiplex PCR; TCRdb keeps in-frame clones, though not all of them. This repertoire shows over 100,000 clones, about 85% found once; its top ten account for around 9.9%. The specimen sequenced was peripheral blood. These receptors were obtained from an elderly man with acute or convalescent COVID-19.

On this clone itself: Other DNA sequences of this sample code for an identical CDR3. The V and J genes are TRBV24-1 and TRBJ2-1; TRBD2 matches 7 bases. The germline CDR1 and CDR2 sequences are KGHDR and SFDVKD. V lost 5 bases and J lost 4; bases outside the gene matches: 4. This CDR3 is 14 amino acids long. The CDR3 here is CATSGGGGYNEQFF. The CDR3 coding sequence is TGTGCCACCAGTGGGGGCGGGGGATACAATGAGCAGTTCTTC.

This clone was observed once. The chain uses TRBV5-6 and TRBJ2-1, with D possibly matching TRBD2 (6 bases). This CDR3 is 16 amino acids long. Germline V gives CDR1 SGHDT, CDR2 YYEEEE. The germline V and J ends were trimmed by 1 base and 0 bases, with 11 bases remaining between them. The CDR3 DNA reads as TGTGCCAGCAGCTTGATTTACGGGAGCTCCTACAATGAGCAGTTCTTC. The encoded protein is CASSLIYGSSYNEQFF. Filled out from reference TRBV5-6 and TRBJ2-1, the complete variable domain reads DAGVTQSPTHLIKTRGQQVTLRCSPKSGHDTVSWYQQALGQGPQFIFQYYEEEERQRGNFPDRFSGHQFPNYSSELNVNALLLGDSALYLCASSLIYGSSYNEQFFGPGTRLTVL.

This clone was counted a few times. The V call is TRBV7-8, the J call TRBJ2-2, with a tentative D call TRBD1 (6 bases). The CDR3 is 15 residues long. Trimming took 8 bases from V and 1 from J, leaving 14 bases between them. Germline CDR1 SGHVS, CDR2 FQNEAQ. In DNA form, the CDR3 reads TGTGCCAGCCAGTACCGGGACAAGAACACCGGGGAGCTGTTTTTT. It is translated as CASQYRDKNTGELFF.

V usage is TRBV18 and J usage is TRBJ2-7, with 8 positions matching TRBD2. Germline values: CDR1 KGHSH, CDR2 LQKENI. Trimming at V came to 3 bases and at J to 3 bases, leaving 7 bases not matched to a gene. This CDR3 is built from 15 residues. CDR3 bases: TGTGCCAGCTCACCCGCCGGGACTAGTAGCTACGAGCAGTACTTC. Amino acid sequence: CASSPAGTSSYEQYF.

The chain combines TRBV9 with TRBJ1-3; 8 nucleotides agree with TRBD1. CDR3 length equals 16 residues. From germline, CDR1 is SGDLS and CDR2 YYNGEE. The trim removed 2 bases at V and 3 bases at J, leaving 7 bases unmatched. DNA for the CDR3: TGTGCCAGCAGCGTGGATGCAGGGGGCAGTGGAAACACCATATATTTT. This translates into CASSVDAGGSGNTIYF.

This chain joins TRBV6-6 and TRBJ1-4, with a weak D call TRBD1 (5 bases). This CDR3 spans 14 amino acids. The germline V gene encodes CDR1 MNHNY and CDR2 SVGAGI (reference sequence). The germline V and J ends were trimmed by 3 bases and 7 bases, with 12 bases remaining between them. The CDR3 sequence is CASSYGGVGEKLFF. In nucleotides, the CDR3 is TGTGCCAGCAGTTATGGGGGGGTGGGTGAAAAACTGTTTTTT.

This chain uses TRBV24-1 with TRBJ1-2; D gene uncertain. Trimming cost V 9 bases and J 2 bases, with 9 bases left between them. The CDR3 is 12 residues long. Germline V gives CDR1 KGHDR, CDR2 SFDVKD. The CDR3 spells CATAGKNYGYTF. DNA of the CDR3: TGTGCCACCGCGGGAAAAAACTATGGCTACACCTTC.

Remarks on this clone: The same CDR3 arises from other DNA sequences in this sample as well. The chain joins TRBV10-1 to TRBJ1-1, with D tentatively TRBD1 (5 bases). Germline-derived CDR1 and CDR2 are WNHNN and SYGVQD (reference sequence). The CDR3 consists of 12 residues. Deletions cut 2 bases from V and 4 bases from J, with 5 bases between. CDR3 sequence (DNA): TGCGCCAGCAGTGAGACAGGCACTGAAGCTTTCTTT. It encodes CASSETGTEAFF.

The chain carries TRBV19 and TRBJ1-4; 7 bases line up with TRBD1. The CDR3 loop spans 14 amino acids. Unmatched junction bases numbered 6, after V lost 6 bases and J lost 5 bases. Germline V gene lookup returns CDR1 LNHDA and CDR2 SQIVND (reference sequence). CDR3 sequence: CASRGTVRNEKLFF. The CDR3 nucleotides read TGTGCCAGTAGGGGGACAGTTAGAAATGAAAAACTGTTTTTT.

This clone was picked up one time. The chain employs TRBV2 and TRBJ1-1; the match to TRBD1 covers 7 bases. Trimming took 11 bases from V and 5 from J; bases not matched to a gene: 11. The CDR3 has 13 amino acids. CDR1 and CDR2 from the germline V gene are SNHLY and FYNNEI. The CDR3 loop reads CAGHRGGGTEAFF. The CDR3 DNA reads TGTGCCGGTCACAGGGGCGGGGGGACTGAAGCTTTCTTT.